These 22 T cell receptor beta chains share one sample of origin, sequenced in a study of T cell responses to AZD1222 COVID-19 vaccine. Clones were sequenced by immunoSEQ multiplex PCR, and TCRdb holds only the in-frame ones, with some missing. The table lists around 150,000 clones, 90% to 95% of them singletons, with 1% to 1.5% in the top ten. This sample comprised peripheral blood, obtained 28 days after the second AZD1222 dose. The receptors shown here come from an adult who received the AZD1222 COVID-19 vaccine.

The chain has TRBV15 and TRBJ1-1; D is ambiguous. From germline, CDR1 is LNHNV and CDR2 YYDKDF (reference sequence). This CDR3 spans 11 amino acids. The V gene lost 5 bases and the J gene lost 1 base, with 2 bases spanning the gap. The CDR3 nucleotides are TGTGCCACCAGCGAGAACACTGAAGCTTTCTTT. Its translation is CATSENTEAFF. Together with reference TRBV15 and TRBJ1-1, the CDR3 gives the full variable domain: DAMVIQNPRYQVTQFGKPVTLSCSQTLNHNVMYWYQQKSSQAPKLLFHYYDKDFNNEADTPDNFQSRRPNTSFCFLDIRSPGLGDTAMYLCATSENTEAFFGQGTRLTVV.

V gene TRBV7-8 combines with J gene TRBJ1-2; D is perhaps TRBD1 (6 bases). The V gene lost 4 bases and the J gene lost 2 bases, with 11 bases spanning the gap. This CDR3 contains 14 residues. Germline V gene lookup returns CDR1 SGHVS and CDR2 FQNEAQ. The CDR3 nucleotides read TGTGCCAGCAGCTCTAACAGGGAGAACTATGGCTACACCTTC. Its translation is CASSSNRENYGYTF. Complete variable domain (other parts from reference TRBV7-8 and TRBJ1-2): GAGVSQSPRYKVAKRGQDVALRCDPISGHVSLFWYQQALGQGPEFLTYFQNEAQLDKSGLPSDRFFAERPEGSVSTLKIQRTQQEDSAVYLCASSSNRENYGYTFGSGTRLTVV.

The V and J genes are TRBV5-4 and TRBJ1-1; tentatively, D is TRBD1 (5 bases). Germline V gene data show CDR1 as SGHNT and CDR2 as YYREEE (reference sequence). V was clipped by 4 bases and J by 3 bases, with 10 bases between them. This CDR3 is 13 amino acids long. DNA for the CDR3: TGTGCCAGCAGCCGACCGGGGGACACTGAAGCTTTCTTT. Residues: CASSRPGDTEAFF.

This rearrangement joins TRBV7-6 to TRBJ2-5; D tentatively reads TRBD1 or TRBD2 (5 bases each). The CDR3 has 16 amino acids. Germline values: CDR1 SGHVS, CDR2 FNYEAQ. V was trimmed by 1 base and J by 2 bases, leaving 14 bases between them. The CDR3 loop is CASSLERLGVQETQYF. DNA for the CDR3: TGTGCCAGCAGCTTAGAGAGGTTGGGGGTGCAAGAGACCCAGTACTTC.

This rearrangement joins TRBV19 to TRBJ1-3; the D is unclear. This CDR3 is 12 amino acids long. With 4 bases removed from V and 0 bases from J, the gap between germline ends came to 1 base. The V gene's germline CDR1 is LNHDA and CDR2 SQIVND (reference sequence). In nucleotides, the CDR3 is TGTGCCAGTAGTACCTCTGGAAACACCATATATTTT. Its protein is CASSTSGNTIYF.

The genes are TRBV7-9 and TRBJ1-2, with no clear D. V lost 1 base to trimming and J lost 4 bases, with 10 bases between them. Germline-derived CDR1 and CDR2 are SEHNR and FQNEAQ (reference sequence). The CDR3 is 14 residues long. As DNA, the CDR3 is TGTGCCAGCAGCTTAGTAGGAGGCAGCTATGGCTACACCTTC. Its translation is CASSLVGGSYGYTF.

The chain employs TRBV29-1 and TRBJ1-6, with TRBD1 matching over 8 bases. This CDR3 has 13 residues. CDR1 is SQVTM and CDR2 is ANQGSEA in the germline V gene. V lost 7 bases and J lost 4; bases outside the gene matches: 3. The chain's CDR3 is CSAQGDYNSPLHF. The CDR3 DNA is TGCAGCGCACAGGGGGATTATAATTCACCCCTCCACTTT.

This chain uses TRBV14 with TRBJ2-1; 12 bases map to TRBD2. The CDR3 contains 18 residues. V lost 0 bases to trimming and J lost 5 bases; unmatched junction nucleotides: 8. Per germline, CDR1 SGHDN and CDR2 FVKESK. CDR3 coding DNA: TGTGCCAGCAGCCAAGATGGGTTGCGACTAGCGGGAGACAATGAGCAGTTCTTC. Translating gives CASSQDGLRLAGDNEQFF. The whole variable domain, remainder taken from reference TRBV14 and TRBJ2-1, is EAGVTQFPSHSVIEKGQTVTLRCDPISGHDNLYWYRRVMGKEIKFLLHFVKESKQDESGMPNNRFLAERTGGTYSTLKVQPAELEDSGVYFCASSQDGLRLAGDNEQFFGPGTRLTVL.

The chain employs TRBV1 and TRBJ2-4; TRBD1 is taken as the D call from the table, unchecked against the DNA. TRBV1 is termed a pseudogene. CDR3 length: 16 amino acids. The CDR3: CTSTRQAPLAKNIQYF. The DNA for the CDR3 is TGCACCAGCACCCGACAGGCCCCCCTAGCCAAAAACATTCAGTACTTC.

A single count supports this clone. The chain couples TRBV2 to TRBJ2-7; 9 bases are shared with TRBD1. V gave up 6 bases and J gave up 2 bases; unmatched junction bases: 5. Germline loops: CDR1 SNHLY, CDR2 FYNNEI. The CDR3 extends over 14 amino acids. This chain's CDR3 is CASSRDRVTYEQYF. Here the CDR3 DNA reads TGTGCCAGCAGCCGGGACAGGGTCACCTACGAGCAGTACTTC.

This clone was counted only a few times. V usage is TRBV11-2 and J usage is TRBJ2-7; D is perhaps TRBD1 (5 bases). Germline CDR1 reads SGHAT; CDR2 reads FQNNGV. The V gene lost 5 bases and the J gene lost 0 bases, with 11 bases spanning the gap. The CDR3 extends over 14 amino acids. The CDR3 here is CASSPTVNSYEQYF. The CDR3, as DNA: TGTGCCAGCAGCCCGACAGTAAACTCCTACGAGCAGTACTTC.

The CDR3 reads CASSPLGDRGSEQYF. CDR3 sequence (DNA): TGTGCCAGCTCACCATTAGGAGACAGGGGGTCCGAGCAGTACTTC. The chain carries TRBV18 and TRBJ2-7; 9 nucleotides agree with TRBD1. CDR3 length equals 15 residues. The V gene end was trimmed by 2 bases and the J gene end by 6 bases; junction bases not matched to a gene: 8. Germline V gene lookup returns CDR1 KGHSH and CDR2 LQKENI.

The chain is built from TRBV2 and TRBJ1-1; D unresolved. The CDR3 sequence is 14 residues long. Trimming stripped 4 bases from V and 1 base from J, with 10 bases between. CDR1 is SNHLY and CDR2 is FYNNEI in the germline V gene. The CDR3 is CASSVLLSNTEAFF. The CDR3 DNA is TGTGCCAGCAGTGTTCTCTTGTCGAACACTGAAGCTTTCTTT.

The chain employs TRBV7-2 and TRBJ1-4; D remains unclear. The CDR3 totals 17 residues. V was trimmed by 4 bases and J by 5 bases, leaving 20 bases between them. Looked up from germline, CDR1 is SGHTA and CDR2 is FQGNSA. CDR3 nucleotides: TGTGCCAGCAGCTCCCAACCTCCACAGTGGGAAAATGAAAAACTGTTTTTT. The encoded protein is CASSSQPPQWENEKLFF.

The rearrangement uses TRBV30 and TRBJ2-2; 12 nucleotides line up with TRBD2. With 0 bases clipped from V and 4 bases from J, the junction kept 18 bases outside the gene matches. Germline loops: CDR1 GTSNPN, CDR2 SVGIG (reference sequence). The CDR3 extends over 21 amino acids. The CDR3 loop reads CAWSVENPRPTSGRGTGELFF. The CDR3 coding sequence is TGTGCCTGGAGTGTAGAGAACCCTAGGCCGACTAGCGGGAGAGGCACCGGGGAGCTGTTTTTT.

The CDR3 loop reads CASSPPFGTSGRGSSYNEQFF. The CDR3 DNA reads TGTGCCAGCTCACCACCCTTCGGGACTAGCGGACGAGGCAGCTCCTACAATGAGCAGTTCTTC. The V gene is TRBV18, the J gene TRBJ2-1; 11 nucleotides match TRBD2. This CDR3 is 21 amino acids long. J lost 0 bases, V lost 0 bases, and 13 bases had no gene match. CDR1 and CDR2 from the germline V gene are KGHSH and LQKENI. The variable domain in full, completed from reference TRBV18 and TRBJ2-1, reads NAGVMQNPRHLVRRRGQEARLRCSPMKGHSHVYWYRQLPEEGLKFMVYLQKENIIDESGMPKERFSAEFPKEGPSILRIQQVVRGDSAAYFCASSPPFGTSGRGSSYNEQFFGPGTRLTVL.

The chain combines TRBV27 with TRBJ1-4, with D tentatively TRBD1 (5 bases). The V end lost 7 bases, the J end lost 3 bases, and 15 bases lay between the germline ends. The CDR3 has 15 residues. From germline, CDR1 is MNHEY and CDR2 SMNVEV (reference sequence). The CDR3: CASKNWGSSNEKLFF. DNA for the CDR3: TGTGCCAGCAAAAACTGGGGCAGTTCTAATGAAAAACTGTTTTTT.

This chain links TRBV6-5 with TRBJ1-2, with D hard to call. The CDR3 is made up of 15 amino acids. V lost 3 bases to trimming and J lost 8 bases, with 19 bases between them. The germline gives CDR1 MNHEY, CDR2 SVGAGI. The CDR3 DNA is TGTGCCAGCAGTTATCAGTCAGACACCCCTCGGGGCTACACCTTC. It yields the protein CASSYQSDTPRGYTF.

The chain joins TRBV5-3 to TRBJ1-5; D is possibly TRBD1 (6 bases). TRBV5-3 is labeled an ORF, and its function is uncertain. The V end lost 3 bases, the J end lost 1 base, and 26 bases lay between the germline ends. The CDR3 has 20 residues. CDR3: CARSSARIRQGSESNQPQHF. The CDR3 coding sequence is TGTGCCAGAAGCTCGGCCCGTATCCGTCAGGGGTCTGAGAGCAATCAGCCCCAGCATTTT.

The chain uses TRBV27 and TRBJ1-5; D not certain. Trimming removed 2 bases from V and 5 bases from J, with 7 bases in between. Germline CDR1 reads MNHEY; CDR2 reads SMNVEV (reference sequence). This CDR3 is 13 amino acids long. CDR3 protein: CASSLGLYQPQHF. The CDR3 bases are TGTGCCAGCAGTTTAGGTCTGTATCAGCCCCAGCATTTT.

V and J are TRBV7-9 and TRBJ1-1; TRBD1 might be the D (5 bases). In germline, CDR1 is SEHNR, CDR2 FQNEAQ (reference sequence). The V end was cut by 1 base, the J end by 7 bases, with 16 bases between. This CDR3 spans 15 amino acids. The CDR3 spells CASSLGQFLGGEAFF. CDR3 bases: TGTGCCAGCAGCTTAGGACAGTTTTTGGGTGGTGAAGCTTTCTTT. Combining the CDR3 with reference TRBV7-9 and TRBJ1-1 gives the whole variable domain DTGVSQNPRHKITKRGQNVTFRCDPISEHNRLYWYRQTLGQGPEFLTYFQNEAQLEKSRLLSDRFSAERPKGSFSTLEIQRTEQGDSAMYLCASSLGQFLGGEAFFGQGTRLTVV.

CDR3 in amino acids: CASSYRAGVGNEQFF. In DNA, the CDR3 is TGTGCCAGCAGTTACAGGGCGGGAGTGGGCAATGAGCAGTTCTTC. The chain joins TRBV6-5 to TRBJ2-1; 7 bases align to TRBD2. Trimming at V came to 2 bases and at J to 6 bases, leaving 7 bases not matched to a gene. Germline lookup yields CDR1 MNHEY and CDR2 SVGAGI. The CDR3 has 15 amino acids.